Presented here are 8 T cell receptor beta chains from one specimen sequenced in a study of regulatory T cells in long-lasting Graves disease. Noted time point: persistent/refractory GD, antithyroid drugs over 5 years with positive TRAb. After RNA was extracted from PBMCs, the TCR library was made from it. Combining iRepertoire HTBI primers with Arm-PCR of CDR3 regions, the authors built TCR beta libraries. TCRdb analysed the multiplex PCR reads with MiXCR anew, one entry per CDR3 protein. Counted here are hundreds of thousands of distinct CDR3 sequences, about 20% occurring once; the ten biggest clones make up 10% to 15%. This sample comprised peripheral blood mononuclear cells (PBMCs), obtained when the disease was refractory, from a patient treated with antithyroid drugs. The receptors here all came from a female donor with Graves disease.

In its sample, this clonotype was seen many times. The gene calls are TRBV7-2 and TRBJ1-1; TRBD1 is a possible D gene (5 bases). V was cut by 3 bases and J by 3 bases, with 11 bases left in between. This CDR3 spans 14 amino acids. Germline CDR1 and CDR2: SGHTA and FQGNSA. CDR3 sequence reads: CASSFMRGDTEAFF. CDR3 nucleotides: TGTGCCAGCAGCTTTATGAGGGGAGACACTGAAGCTTTCTTT.

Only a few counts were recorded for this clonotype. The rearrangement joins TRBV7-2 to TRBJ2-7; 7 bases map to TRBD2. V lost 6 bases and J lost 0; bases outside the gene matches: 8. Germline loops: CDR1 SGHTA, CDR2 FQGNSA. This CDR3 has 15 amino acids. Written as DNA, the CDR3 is TGTGCCAGCAGGTCCAGCGGGGCCCCCTCCTACGAGCAGTACTTC. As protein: CASRSSGAPSYEQYF.

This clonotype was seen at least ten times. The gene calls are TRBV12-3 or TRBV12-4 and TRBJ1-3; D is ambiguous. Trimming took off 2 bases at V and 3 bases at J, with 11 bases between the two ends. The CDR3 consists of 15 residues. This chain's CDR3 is CASSLSRLSGNTIYF. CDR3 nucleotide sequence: TGTGCCAGCAGTTTAAGCCGGTTGAGTGGAAACACCATATATTTT.

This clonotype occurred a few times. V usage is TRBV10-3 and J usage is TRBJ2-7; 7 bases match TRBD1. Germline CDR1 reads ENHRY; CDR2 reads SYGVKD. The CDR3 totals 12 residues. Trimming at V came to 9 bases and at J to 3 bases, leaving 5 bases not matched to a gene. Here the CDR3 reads CAMGTADYEQYF. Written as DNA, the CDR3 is TGTGCCATGGGGACAGCCGACTACGAGCAGTACTTC.

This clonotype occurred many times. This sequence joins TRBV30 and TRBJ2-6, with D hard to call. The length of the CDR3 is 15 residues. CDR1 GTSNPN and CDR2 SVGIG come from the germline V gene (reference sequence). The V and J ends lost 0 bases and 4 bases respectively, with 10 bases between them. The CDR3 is CAWSVLGAGANVLTF. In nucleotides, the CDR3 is TGTGCCTGGAGTGTACTGGGCGCCGGGGCCAACGTCCTGACTTTC.

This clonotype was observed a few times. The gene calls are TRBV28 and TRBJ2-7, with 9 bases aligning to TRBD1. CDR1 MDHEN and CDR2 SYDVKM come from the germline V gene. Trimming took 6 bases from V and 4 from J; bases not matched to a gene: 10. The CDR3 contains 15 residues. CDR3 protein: CASSPWTGAQYEQYF. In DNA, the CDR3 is TGTGCCAGCAGCCCTTGGACAGGGGCGCAGTACGAGCAGTACTTC. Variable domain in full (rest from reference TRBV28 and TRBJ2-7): DVKVTQSSRYLVKRTGEKVFLECVQDMDHENMFWYRQDPGLGLRLIYFSYDVKMKEKGDIPEGYSVSREKKERFSLILESASTNQTSMYLCASSPWTGAQYEQYFGPGTRLTVT.

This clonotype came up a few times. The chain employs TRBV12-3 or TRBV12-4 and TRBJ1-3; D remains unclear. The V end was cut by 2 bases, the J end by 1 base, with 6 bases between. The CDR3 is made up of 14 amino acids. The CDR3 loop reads CASSLSVSGNTIYF. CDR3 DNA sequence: TGTGCCAGCAGTTTATCGGTTTCTGGAAACACCATATATTTT.

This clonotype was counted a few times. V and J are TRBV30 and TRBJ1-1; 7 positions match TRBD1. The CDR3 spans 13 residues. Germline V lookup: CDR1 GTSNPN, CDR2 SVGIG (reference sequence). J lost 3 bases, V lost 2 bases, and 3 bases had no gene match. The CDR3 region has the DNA TGTGCCTGGAGTCCAGGGGGGGACACTGAAGCTTTCTTT. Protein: CAWSPGGDTEAFF.